A single sample is the source of the 5 T cell receptor beta chains below, sequenced in a study of metastatic and nonmetastatic thyroid tumors. MiXCR reprocessed the PCR reads for TCRdb. In the table there are approximately 82,000 clones, roughly an eighth of which are singletons. Among the patients, none had received any treatment before thyroid surgery. Sequencing was carried out using tumor tissue. Every receptor here comes from a female donor with papillary thyroid cancer or a benign thyroid nodule (not recorded which). Some clones in this sample may be carry-over from other donors' samples.

Notes on this clone: A much more abundant neighbour one base away suggests this may be a read error. As DNA, the CDR3 is TGTGCCAGCAGCTTAGCGAGCGGCTGGAGGTCCAATGAGCAGTTCTTC. This translates into CASSLASGWRSNEQFF. This chain uses TRBV11-1 with TRBJ2-1, with D possibly being TRBD2 (5 bases). Trimming took off 0 bases at V and 6 bases at J, with 15 bases between the two ends. The germline V gene has CDR1 SGHAT and CDR2 FQDESV (reference sequence). CDR3 length: 16 amino acids.

This clone appeared many times. V is TRBV28 and J is TRBJ2-7; 10 bases line up with TRBD2. Unmatched junction bases numbered 8, after V lost 6 bases and J lost 3 bases. Per germline, CDR1 MDHEN and CDR2 SYDVKM. This CDR3 contains 15 residues. The CDR3 bases are TGTGCCAGCAGAGAAGCGGGAGGGCAGAACTACGAGCAGTACTTC. Its protein product is CASREAGGQNYEQYF.

This clone was found many times. The V call is TRBV30, the J call TRBJ1-5, with TRBD1 identical over 8 bases. CDR3 length: 14 amino acids. The V and J ends lost 3 bases and 8 bases, in that order; junction bases with no gene match: 9. Germline CDR1 is GTSNPN and CDR2 is SVGIG (reference sequence). CDR3 sequence (DNA): TGTGCCTGGAGCTCCCCGGGACAGGTGGAGCCCCAGCATTTT. Encoded protein: CAWSSPGQVEPQHF. Full variable domain (missing parts from reference TRBV30 and TRBJ1-5): SQTIHQWPATLVQPVGSPLSLECTVEGTSNPNLYWYRQAAGRGLQLLFYSVGIGQISSEVPQNLSASRPQDRQFILSSKKLLLSDSGFYLCAWSSPGQVEPQHFGDGTRLSIL.

This clone was counted at least ten times. The chain carries TRBV18 and TRBJ2-6; perhaps TRBD2 as D (6 bases). Between the trimmed V and J ends, which lost 1 base and 3 bases, there was a span of 16 bases. Germline CDR1 KGHSH, CDR2 LQKENI. The CDR3 runs to 18 residues. The CDR3 DNA reads as TGTGCCAGCTCACCACTTCCGGGAGCGTCCCTTGGGGCCAACGTCCTGACTTTC. It codes for CASSPLPGASLGANVLTF.

This clone was found many times. The chain employs TRBV18 and TRBJ2-1; D perhaps matches TRBD1 (5 bases). The CDR3 has 13 residues. Trimming cost V 2 bases and J 8 bases, with 10 bases left between them. CDR1 KGHSH and CDR2 LQKENI come from the germline V gene. The chain's CDR3 is CASSPARGDEQFF. CDR3 nucleotide sequence: TGTGCCAGCTCACCAGCAAGGGGCGATGAGCAGTTCTTC. Complete variable domain (other parts from reference TRBV18 and TRBJ2-1): NAGVMQNPRHLVRRRGQEARLRCSPMKGHSHVYWYRQLPEEGLKFMVYLQKENIIDESGMPKERFSAEFPKEGPSILRIQQVVRGDSAAYFCASSPARGDEQFFGPGTRLTVL.